This T cell receptor (beta chain) came from a study of radiation and T cells in renal cell carcinoma. About the research overall: Nephrectomy followed 15 Gy stereotactic body radiation by 4 weeks.

Study results and limitations: No pretreatment tumor biopsies were available for baseline clonotypes. In blood, top tumor clones expanded by 2 weeks, shrinking by 4.

The time point is: blood 2 weeks post-SBRT. Treatment meaning: 15 Gy SBRT to primary tumor, nephrectomy 4 weeks later. The patient's renal cell carcinoma had clear cell pathology. V shed 1 base and J 2 bases; nucleotides not matched to a gene: 7. The germline CDR1 and CDR2 sequences are SGHRS and YFSETQ. The CDR3 has 16 amino acids. Concerning this clone: Its cognate antigen is unknown.

Clones were sequenced by immunoSEQ multiplex PCR, and TCRdb holds only the in-frame ones, with some missing. The table records just over 150,000 clones, roughly 87% of them present only once. The TCR comes from a woman in her 50s with renal cell carcinoma. This chain links TRBV5-1 with TRBJ2-7; TRBD1 matches 9 bases. The sample consisted of blood, taken from a patient whose treatment included radiotherapy and nephrectomy. Here the CDR3 reads CASSLNPGTGTYEQYF. The CDR3 DNA sequence: TGCGCCAGCAGCTTGAATCCCGGGACAGGGACCTACGAGCAGTACTTC.